Listed below are T cell receptor beta chains from one sample, sequenced in a study of identical twins. TCRdb fed the 5' RACE reads into MiXCR, producing one record per CDR3 protein. The profile shows a few hundred thousand distinct CDR3 sequences, more than 9% of them singletons. This sample was also put to use in a study of yellow fever vaccine responses in identical twins.

Sequenced sample: PBMCs. Every receptor here comes from a woman younger than 35 in good health. Each CDR3 is given with its conserved first and last residue. D genes are given only for firm matches. Part of the rows lack a size; the others show once, few, many or a class for expanded clones.

j_call v_call clone_size d_call cdr3_aa cdr3_nt
TRBJ2-2 TRBV6-4 few TRBD2 CASRFAGGGTGELFF TGTGCCAGCCGATTCGCGGGAGGGGGCACCGGGGAGCTGTTTTTT
TRBJ2-7 TRBV3-1 many - CASSHLGGTYEQYF TGTGCCAGCAGCCACCTAGGCGGGACCTACGAGCAGTACTTC
TRBJ1-1 TRBV7-8 many - CASSYSPTVNTEAFF TGTGCCAGCAGCTATTCTCCGACAGTGAACACTGAAGCTTTCTTT
TRBJ2-7 TRBV20-1 many - CSARVTSLGPYEQYF TGCAGTGCTAGAGTGACGTCTCTCGGACCCTACGAGCAGTACTTC
TRBJ2-1 TRBV29-1 - - CSVSGRPQGSYNEQFF TGCAGCGTTTCCGGACGCCCCCAGGGCTCCTACAATGAGCAGTTCTTC
TRBJ1-1 TRBV3-1 few - CASSHRTNTEAFF TGTGCCAGCAGCCATCGGACGAACACTGAAGCTTTCTTT
TRBJ2-3 TRBV27 few - CASSLSREPSTDTQYF TGTGCCAGCAGTTTATCACGGGAGCCAAGCACAGATACGCAGTATTTT
TRBJ2-7 TRBV4-3 many TRBD2 CASSQDRAGGTYEQYF TGCGCCAGCAGCCAAGATAGAGCGGGAGGGACCTACGAGCAGTACTTC
TRBJ2-7 TRBV19 - - CASSATSITEQYF TGTGCCAGTAGTGCGACCTCAATAACGGAGCAGTACTTC
TRBJ1-5 TRBV20-1 - - CSASLNSNQPQHF TGCAGTGCTAGCCTGAATAGCAATCAGCCCCAGCATTTT